The 11 T cell receptor beta chains below come from one sample, sequenced in a study of patients and donors after allogeneic stem cell transplantation. Each CDR3 protein is one row after TCRdb ran MiXCR on the RT-PCR reads. The repertoire includes about 960,000 distinct CDR3 sequences, under 20% of them detected once, and around 5.5% sits in the top ten. The sample was blood, either unsorted or a sorted T cell fraction (not recorded which). The receptors originated from a human donor who was either an allogeneic HSCT recipient or a stem cell or donor lymphocyte infusion donor (not recorded which). It is not recorded whose cells these are; they may come from a transplant donor.

This clonotype has only a few counts. V usage is TRBV6-1 and J usage is TRBJ1-4; no clear D. This CDR3 comprises 13 residues. V was cut by 8 bases and J by 4 bases, with 11 bases left in between. CDR1 is MNHNS and CDR2 is SASEGT in the germline V gene. The CDR3 reads CASGRTFNEKLFF. In nucleotides, the CDR3 is TGTGCCAGCGGCAGGACTTTTAATGAAAAACTGTTTTTT.

The chain has TRBV6-1 and TRBJ2-2; D perhaps matches TRBD1 (6 bases). Trimming left V 6 bases short and J 4 bases short, with 12 bases between. Germline CDR1 and CDR2: MNHNS and SASEGT. This CDR3 contains 14 residues. The CDR3 nucleotides are TGTGCCAGCAGGGCGGACAGCAGCACCGGGGAGCTGTTTTTT. This sequence encodes CASRADSSTGELFF.

The DNA of the CDR3 is TGTGCCAGCAGCCCACTCCGGAATCCCGGCTACACCTTC. Amino acid sequence: CASSPLRNPGYTF. The chain joins TRBV5-6 to TRBJ1-2, with unresolved D. Germline assignment: CDR1 SGHDT and CDR2 YYEEEE. V lost 4 bases and J lost 8, with 15 bases in between. The CDR3 is made up of 13 amino acids.

Many counts were recorded for this clonotype. This sequence joins TRBV7-9 and TRBJ2-2; 8 nucleotides match TRBD2. Trimming at V came to 5 bases and at J to 0 bases, leaving 8 bases not matched to a gene. The CDR3 loop spans 17 amino acids. CDR1 SEHNR and CDR2 FQNEAQ come from the germline V gene (reference sequence). The CDR3 region is CASSPPGLAANTGELFF. The CDR3, as DNA: TGTGCCAGCAGCCCCCCAGGACTAGCTGCGAACACCGGGGAGCTGTTTTTT.

This clonotype came up a few times. The rearrangement joins TRBV6-2 or TRBV6-3 to TRBJ2-7, with D hard to call. V dropped 5 bases and J dropped 2 bases, with 16 bases sitting between them. The CDR3 extends over 15 amino acids. In germline, CDR1 is MNHEY, CDR2 SVGEGT. In DNA form, the CDR3 reads TGTGCCAGCAGTCGGCCGGCCCTGAATCCCTACGAGCAGTACTTC. Amino acid sequence: CASSRPALNPYEQYF.

The chain combines TRBV7-3 with TRBJ2-3; D assignment may be TRBD1 or TRBD2 (6 bases each). The CDR3 has 16 amino acids. Trimming removed 5 bases at V and 5 bases at J, with 20 bases between. Germline loops: CDR1 SGHTA, CDR2 FQGTGA. The DNA of the CDR3 is TGTGCCAGCAGCCCTACCCGGGGGCAGAGGGGAGATACGCAGTATTTT. As protein: CASSPTRGQRGDTQYF.

The chain employs TRBV7-2 and TRBJ1-4; 8 bases fit TRBD1. V gave up 4 bases and J gave up 0 bases; unmatched junction bases: 7. This CDR3 is built from 17 residues. Germline V gene data show CDR1 as SGHTA and CDR2 as FQGNSA. The CDR3, as DNA: TGTGCCAGCAGCTCTGGGACAGGCTTTGCAACTAATGAAAAACTGTTTTTT. Protein product: CASSSGTGFATNEKLFF.

This chain joins TRBV12-3 or TRBV12-4 and TRBJ1-5; D is undetermined. The germline V and J ends were trimmed by 6 bases and 7 bases, with 16 bases remaining between them. This CDR3 comprises 14 residues. The CDR3 reads CASRPNSGLQPQHF. The CDR3 DNA sequence: TGTGCCAGCAGACCGAACAGTGGGTTGCAGCCCCAGCATTTT.

This clonotype was seen ten or more times. This chain joins TRBV29-1 and TRBJ1-2; 7 positions agree with TRBD1. Unmatched junction bases numbered 12, after V lost 6 bases and J lost 8 bases. CDR3 length equals 13 residues. Looked up from germline, CDR1 is SQVTM and CDR2 is ANQGSEA. CDR3 in amino acids: CSVTPRDRTGYTF. The CDR3 nucleotides read TGCAGCGTCACACCCCGGGACAGAACCGGCTACACCTTC.

Only a few counts were recorded for this clonotype. The V gene is TRBV28, the J gene TRBJ2-7, with D unresolved. Trimming took 1 base from V and 2 from J, leaving 6 bases between them. CDR3 length: 13 amino acids. The germline V gene encodes CDR1 MDHEN and CDR2 SYDVKM. CDR3 coding DNA: TGTGCCAGCAGTTTATATCGTACCTACGAGCAGTACTTC. It is translated as CASSLYRTYEQYF.

The rearrangement joins TRBV12-3 or TRBV12-4 to TRBJ2-1; tentative D call: TRBD2 (6 bases). V lost 10 bases, J lost 8 bases, and 12 bases lay in between. There are 11 residues in the CDR3. CDR3 region: CATQTGDEQFF. The CDR3 nucleotides are TGTGCCACGCAAACGGGGGATGAGCAGTTCTTC.